Following are 32 T cell receptor beta chains from one sample sequenced in a study of OX40 agonist ivuxolimab in advanced cancers. This table comes from immunoSEQ multiplex PCR, and its TCRdb copy is limited to in-frame clones, with some not included. Of some 59,000 clones detected, approximately 89% appear once; the ten largest clones hold 8% to 9.5%. Sequencing used CD4+ or CD8+ T cells sorted from blood, obtained in a trial of the OX40 agonist ivuxolimab. These TCRs come from an adult with an advanced solid tumor such as melanoma, head and neck, liver or kidney cancer.

For the CDR3, the DNA is TGTGCCAGCAGCTTGGGGGGGCTGGACTATGGCTACACCTTC. Amino acid sequence: CASSLGGLDYGYTF. The chain employs TRBV7-9 and TRBJ1-2; maybe TRBD1 (6 bases). Trimming left V 3 bases short and J 3 bases short, with 11 bases between. Germline-derived CDR1 and CDR2 are SEHNR and FQNEAQ (reference sequence). The CDR3 covers 14 residues.

This chain uses TRBV5-6 with TRBJ2-7, with 11 bases matching TRBD2. CDR3 length equals 15 residues. J lost 2 bases, V lost 4 bases, and 5 bases had no gene match. In germline, CDR1 is SGHDT, CDR2 YYEEEE. The CDR3 protein is CASSHSGRAPYEQYF. CDR3 nucleotide sequence: TGTGCCAGCAGCCATAGCGGGAGGGCCCCCTACGAGCAGTACTTC.

CDR3 nucleotides: TGTGCCAGTACCCCGACGGGCAGCTCCTATGAGCAGTTCTTC. This encodes CASTPTGSSYEQFF. This rearrangement joins TRBV19 to TRBJ2-1, with D uncertain. Germline loops: CDR1 LNHDA, CDR2 SQIVND (reference sequence). With 7 bases removed from V and 8 bases from J, the gap between germline ends came to 18 bases. This CDR3 has 14 residues.

The chain links TRBV5-6 to TRBJ1-2, with 8 nucleotides matching TRBD1. Germline V lookup: CDR1 SGHDT, CDR2 YYEEEE. The J segment lost 0 bases and the V segment lost 4 bases, leaving 5 bases of the junction unmatched. CDR3 size: 15 residues. CDR3 bases: TGTGCCAGCAGCCCCGGGACAGGAACTAACTATGGCTACACCTTC. Translated: CASSPGTGTNYGYTF.

The rearrangement joins TRBV18 to TRBJ2-7; 10 nucleotides align to TRBD1. Germline V gene data show CDR1 as KGHSH and CDR2 as LQKENI. This CDR3 contains 17 residues. The V gene end was trimmed by 4 bases and the J gene end by 2 bases; junction bases not matched to a gene: 11. The CDR3 sequence: CASSRGYSGTGAYEQYF. CDR3 DNA sequence: TGTGCCAGCTCACGCGGATATTCCGGGACAGGGGCCTACGAGCAGTACTTC.

This chain links TRBV7-2 with TRBJ1-2; 8 positions agree with TRBD1. The V gene's germline CDR1 is SGHTA and CDR2 FQGNSA. Trimming cost V 4 bases and J 3 bases; bases outside gene matches: 13. The CDR3 has 17 amino acids. The CDR3 spells CASSYTGGGMGDYGYTF. In nucleotides, the CDR3 is TGTGCCAGCAGCTACACAGGGGGAGGCATGGGAGACTATGGCTACACCTTC.

This chain joins TRBV6-6 and TRBJ1-2, with a weak D call TRBD1 (5 bases). CDR1 MNHNY and CDR2 SVGAGI come from the germline V gene (reference sequence). Trimming removed 0 bases at V and 2 bases at J, with 10 bases between. The CDR3 spans 15 residues. The CDR3 region is CASSYSTTANYGYTF. CDR3 sequence (DNA): TGTGCCAGCAGTTACTCGACGACAGCAAACTATGGCTACACCTTC.

This chain links TRBV27 with TRBJ2-2, with a possible D match to TRBD2 (6 bases). Deletions cut 5 bases from V and 6 bases from J, with 10 bases between. Per the germline V gene, CDR1 is MNHEY and CDR2 is SMNVEV (reference sequence). This CDR3 spans 13 amino acids. This CDR3 is CASSGSGAGELFF. CDR3 nucleotides: TGTGCCAGCAGTGGATCGGGGGCCGGGGAGCTGTTTTTT.

V is TRBV6-5 and J is TRBJ1-2; maybe TRBD1 (6 bases). V lost 2 bases and J lost 9, with 16 bases in between. The CDR3 is made up of 14 amino acids. The germline V gene has CDR1 MNHEY and CDR2 SVGAGI. CDR3 nucleotide sequence: TGTGCCAGCAGTTACGCCGACAGGTCTAATAGCTACACCTTC. Translation gives CASSYADRSNSYTF.

The chain has TRBV11-2 and TRBJ2-1; D not certain. V lost 1 base to trimming and J lost 6 bases, with 10 bases between them. This CDR3 has 14 residues. From germline, CDR1 is SGHAT and CDR2 FQNNGV. The CDR3 reads CASSLGGSLNEQFF. In DNA form, the CDR3 reads TGTGCCAGCAGCTTAGGTGGTAGTCTCAATGAGCAGTTCTTC.

The chain carries TRBV4-1 and TRBJ1-2, with TRBD1 matching over 8 bases. The germline CDR1 and CDR2 sequences are MGHRA and YSYEKL. J gave up 7 bases and V 0 bases, and 7 bases lay outside the gene matches. The CDR3 loop spans 15 amino acids. The CDR3 nucleotides read TGCGCCAGCAGCCAAGAGGACAGGGACGGAGTTGGCTACACCTTC. Protein sequence: CASSQEDRDGVGYTF.

The chain carries TRBV9 and TRBJ1-3; no reliable D call. The V end lost 0 bases, the J end lost 1 base, and 8 bases lay between the germline ends. The CDR3 covers 15 residues. In germline, CDR1 is SGDLS, CDR2 YYNGEE. CDR3 bases: TGTGCCAGCAGCGTAGAAACGGGATCTGGAAACACCATATATTTT. As protein: CASSVETGSGNTIYF.

The V call is TRBV19, the J call TRBJ2-7; possible D gene TRBD2, 6 bases. CDR1 is LNHDA and CDR2 is SQIVND in the germline V gene (reference sequence). This CDR3 has 14 residues. Between the trimmed V and J ends, which lost 5 bases and 2 bases, there was a span of 13 bases. The CDR3 spells CASSLSAGTYEQYF. CDR3 DNA sequence: TGTGCCAGTAGTCTCTCGGCGGGAACCTACGAGCAGTACTTC.

The chain joins TRBV18 to TRBJ1-1; D possibly corresponds to TRBD1 (6 bases). Trimming stripped 11 bases from V and 0 bases from J, with 19 bases between. Germline loops: CDR1 KGHSH, CDR2 LQKENI. The CDR3 covers 15 residues. The CDR3 region has the DNA TGTGCCGGCTTCGAGGACGGGGACATGAACACTGAAGCTTTCTTT. Protein: CAGFEDGDMNTEAFF. The full variable domain, rest sourced from reference TRBV18 and TRBJ1-1, is NAGVMQNPRHLVRRRGQEARLRCSPMKGHSHVYWYRQLPEEGLKFMVYLQKENIIDESGMPKERFSAEFPKEGPSILRIQQVVRGDSAAYFCAGFEDGDMNTEAFFGQGTRLTVV.

The chain uses TRBV6-5 and TRBJ2-3; 7 bases line up with TRBD2. The junction had 5 bases not matched to a gene; V was cut back by 2 bases and J by 3 bases. Germline-derived CDR1 and CDR2 are MNHEY and SVGAGI. The CDR3 sequence is 15 residues long. CDR3 in DNA: TGTGCCAGCAGTTACGATACGGGGGGAACAGATACGCAGTATTTT. Translation: CASSYDTGGTDTQYF.

The chain recombines TRBV13 with TRBJ2-5; possibly TRBD1 for D (6 bases). The end of the DNA is better explained by TRBJ2-7, so the J call may be wrong. Germline V lookup: CDR1 PRHDT, CDR2 FYEKMQ (reference sequence). The CDR3 has 13 amino acids. The CDR3 sequence: CASTSTGDYEQYF. CDR3 coding DNA: TGTGCCAGCACCTCGACAGGTGACTACGAGCAGTACTTC.

Remarks on this clone: At one of its ends the junction is not consistent with the germline gene, which may arise from a read error. The rearrangement joins TRBV15 to TRBJ2-3; possible D gene TRBD2, 6 bases. Germline V gene lookup returns CDR1 LNHNV and CDR2 YYDKDF (reference sequence). The CDR3 loop spans 17 amino acids. CDR3 sequence: CAASRDIPRESTDTQYF. The CDR3 nucleotides are TGTGCCGCCAGCAGAGACATTCCCCGGGAGAGCACAGATACGCAGTATTTT.

The rearrangement joins TRBV7-3 to TRBJ2-1; D call uncertain. Germline values: CDR1 SGHTA, CDR2 FQGTGA. Trimming removed 1 base from V and 2 bases from J, with 9 bases in between. This CDR3 is 15 amino acids long. The CDR3 coding sequence is TGTGCCAGCAGCTTAATCGGCGGAACCTACAATGAGCAGTTCTTC. Protein: CASSLIGGTYNEQFF.

The V call is TRBV5-1, the J call TRBJ2-7; 16 bases map to TRBD2. CDR1 is SGHRS, CDR2 YFSETQ, per germline. Trimming removed 4 bases from V and 6 bases from J; junction bases left unmatched: 7. The CDR3 has 16 amino acids. As DNA, the CDR3 is TGCGCCAGCAGCCCGGGACTAGCGGGAGGGTTTCGCGAGCAGTACTTC. It codes for CASSPGLAGGFREQYF.

This clone was detected only a few times. Here the CDR3 reads CASSPTGYQPQHF. In DNA, the CDR3 is TGTGCCAGCAGTCCGACAGGGTACCAGCCCCAGCATTTT. The chain couples TRBV27 to TRBJ1-5; TRBD1 matches at 7 bases. V lost 5 bases and J lost 7; bases outside the gene matches: 5. This CDR3 spans 13 amino acids. Germline CDR1 reads MNHEY; CDR2 reads SMNVEV (reference sequence).

This clone has only a few counts. The gene calls are TRBV7-2 and TRBJ2-1; 8 nucleotides line up with TRBD2. The CDR3 is made up of 13 amino acids. CDR1 is SGHTA, CDR2 FQGNSA, per germline. V shed 5 bases, J shed 6 bases, and the junction held 3 bases outside the gene matches. CDR3 in amino acids: CASSPGGVNEQFF. CDR3 nucleotide sequence: TGTGCCAGCAGCCCCGGGGGGGTCAATGAGCAGTTCTTC.

The chain uses TRBV7-8 and TRBJ2-1; 12 bases map to TRBD2. CDR1 and CDR2 from the germline V gene are SGHVS and FQNEAQ. V lost 5 bases to trimming and J lost 3 bases; unmatched junction nucleotides: 8. This CDR3 region has 17 residues. DNA of the CDR3: TGTGCCAGCAGCGGGCGACTAGCGGGAGAAGACTACAATGAGCAGTTCTTC. Translating it yields CASSGRLAGEDYNEQFF. The whole variable domain, filled in from reference TRBV7-8 and TRBJ2-1, reads GAGVSQSPRYKVAKRGQDVALRCDPISGHVSLFWYQQALGQGPEFLTYFQNEAQLDKSGLPSDRFFAERPEGSVSTLKIQRTQQEDSAVYLCASSGRLAGEDYNEQFFGPGTRLTVL.

This clone showed up just a few times. The genes are TRBV10-1 and TRBJ2-5; 8 nucleotides align to TRBD1. The CDR3 totals 16 residues. The germline V gene encodes CDR1 WNHNN and CDR2 SYGVQD (reference sequence). V gave up 1 base and J gave up 13 bases; unmatched junction bases: 17. CDR3 nucleotide sequence: TGCGCCAGCAGTGAGTTTTTAAAGGACAGGGCACGAGTAGGGTACTTC. Its protein product is CASSEFLKDRARVGYF.

V is TRBV5-4 and J is TRBJ2-5; the D gene is possibly TRBD2 (7 bases). The CDR3 contains 14 residues. Per the germline V gene, CDR1 is SGHNT and CDR2 is YYREEE (reference sequence). Trimming removed 3 bases from V and 5 bases from J, with 14 bases in between. The CDR3 loop is CASSWRGGEETQYF. CDR3 in DNA: TGTGCCAGCAGCTGGAGGGGGGGAGAGGAGACCCAGTACTTC.

The chain is built from TRBV7-3 and TRBJ2-5, with D perhaps TRBD2 (5 bases). Germline CDR1 and CDR2: SGHTA and FQGTGA. This CDR3 is built from 14 residues. V lost 5 bases to trimming and J lost 0 bases, with 10 bases between them. The CDR3 DNA sequence: TGTGCCAGCAGCCCAGACGGGAACCAAGAGACCCAGTACTTC. Protein: CASSPDGNQETQYF.

This chain connects TRBV19 to TRBJ2-7; tentatively, D is TRBD2 (5 bases). Trimming left V 5 bases short and J 6 bases short, with 11 bases between. The CDR3 spans 12 residues. From germline, CDR1 is LNHDA and CDR2 SQIVND (reference sequence). CDR3 loop: CASSHGRGEQYF. CDR3 bases: TGTGCCAGTAGTCACGGTCGGGGCGAGCAGTACTTC.

This chain joins TRBV28 and TRBJ1-1, with D unclear. This CDR3 has 14 amino acids. V lost 2 bases and J lost 4, with 11 bases in between. Looked up from germline, CDR1 is MDHEN and CDR2 is SYDVKM. CDR3: CASSLDASGTEAFF. In DNA form, the CDR3 reads TGTGCCAGCAGTTTAGACGCCTCGGGCACTGAAGCTTTCTTT.

CDR3: CASSVAATLTDTQYF. The CDR3 region has the DNA TGTGCCAGCAGCGTAGCAGCAACCCTGACAGATACGCAGTATTTT. The chain is built from TRBV9 and TRBJ2-3; D unresolved. V lost 0 bases and J lost 3, with 11 bases in between. The CDR3 extends over 15 amino acids. Germline V gene sequence: CDR1 SGDLS, CDR2 YYNGEE. The full variable domain, in which reference TRBV9 and TRBJ2-3 provide the parts outside the CDR3, is DSGVTQTPKHLITATGQRVTLRCSPRSGDLSVYWYQQSLDQGLQFLIQYYNGEERAKGNILERFSAQQFPDLHSELNLSSLELGDSALYFCASSVAATLTDTQYFGPGTRLTVL.

Turning to this clone: Other DNA sequences of this sample code for an identical CDR3. This chain joins TRBV7-9 and TRBJ1-1; D call uncertain. The CDR3 extends over 14 amino acids. V lost 4 bases and J lost 0, with 9 bases in between. Germline assignment: CDR1 SEHNR and CDR2 FQNEAQ (reference sequence). The CDR3, as DNA: TGTGCCAGCAGCTCTGTAGTGATGAACACTGAAGCTTTCTTT. It is translated as CASSSVVMNTEAFF.

The chain recombines TRBV6-6 with TRBJ1-1; D not certain. The germline CDR1 and CDR2 sequences are MNHNY and SVGAGI (reference sequence). This CDR3 has 13 residues. The CDR3 DNA follows: TGTGCGGGAATGGAGGAGAGAGGCACTGAAGCTTTCTTT. It translates to CAGMEERGTEAFF.

The genes are TRBV28 and TRBJ2-3; D not certain. The germline gives CDR1 MDHEN, CDR2 SYDVKM. CDR3 length equals 17 residues. Trimming stripped 4 bases from V and 8 bases from J, with 25 bases between. The CDR3 sequence is CASSSRALTIAQSTQYF. CDR3 coding DNA: TGTGCCAGCAGTTCCCGAGCTTTAACGATAGCACAGAGTACGCAGTATTTT.

This chain connects TRBV7-3 to TRBJ1-2, with D possibly being TRBD1 (5 bases). The CDR3 covers 15 residues. V was trimmed by 0 bases and J by 2 bases, leaving 10 bases between them. CDR1 is SGHTA and CDR2 is FQGTGA in the germline V gene. CDR3 loop: CASSLTGGTNYGYTF. The CDR3 DNA is TGTGCCAGCAGCTTAACTGGAGGGACGAACTATGGCTACACCTTC.